These 32 T cell receptor beta chains share one sample of origin, sequenced in a study of long-term antiretroviral therapy in people with HIV. This was the immunoSEQ v3.0 assay at survey level. Generated by immunoSEQ multiplex PCR, the TCRdb table keeps only in-frame clones and is missing some. This table has around 21,000 clones, about 81% appearing once. The sequenced sample was unsorted PBMCs, obtained 1.5 years after starting antiretroviral therapy. These receptors were taken from a man under 40 with HIV.

This clone was seen a handful of times. The V gene is TRBV11-3, the J gene TRBJ2-5; 10 positions agree with TRBD1. Germline-derived CDR1 and CDR2 are SGHNT and YENEEA. This CDR3 has 14 residues. V dropped 4 bases and J dropped 7; count of bases not matched to a gene: 6. The CDR3 coding sequence is TGTGCCAGCAGCTCGACAGGGGGCGAGGGGACCCAGTACTTC. It specifies CASSSTGGEGTQYF.

The chain carries TRBV28 and TRBJ1-2; D remains unclear. CDR3 length equals 15 residues. The germline gives CDR1 MDHEN, CDR2 SYDVKM. The ends were cut back, 6 bases at V and 5 bases at J, with 19 bases in the middle. The CDR3 loop is CASRRAPSAQYGYTF. CDR3 bases: TGTGCCAGCAGACGCGCACCCTCAGCCCAGTATGGCTACACCTTC.

The chain employs TRBV5-1 and TRBJ1-1; TRBD1 matches at 8 bases. V lost 0 bases and J lost 10; bases outside the gene matches: 17. CDR3 length equals 17 residues. CDR1 and CDR2 (germline): SGHRS, YFSETQ. The CDR3 reads CASSLDGTGGSTVPAFF. CDR3 sequence (DNA): TGCGCCAGCAGCTTGGATGGGACAGGTGGGTCAACGGTCCCAGCTTTCTTT.

The chain links TRBV19 to TRBJ2-7, with 7 bases aligning to TRBD2. The V segment lost 7 bases and the J segment 1 base; nucleotides outside the gene matches: 7. CDR3 length: 14 amino acids. Looked up from germline, CDR1 is LNHDA and CDR2 is SQIVND (reference sequence). CDR3 sequence: CASTPGGNSYEQYF. In DNA, the CDR3 is TGTGCCAGTACCCCCGGGGGGAATTCCTACGAGCAGTACTTC.

The chain employs TRBV14 and TRBJ1-2, with TRBD1 as a possible D gene (6 bases). CDR1 and CDR2 (germline): SGHDN, FVKESK. Trimming pared 2 bases from V and 7 bases from J, leaving 8 bases between. The CDR3 contains 12 residues. The CDR3 protein is CASSQSGAGYTF. CDR3 in DNA: TGTGCCAGCAGCCAATCAGGGGCTGGCTACACCTTC.

In its sample, this clone was seen once. The chain links TRBV18 to TRBJ2-7; D is possibly TRBD1 or TRBD2 (5 bases each). The germline V gene has CDR1 KGHSH and CDR2 LQKENI. The CDR3 consists of 14 residues. The V end was cut by 1 base, the J end by 2 bases, with 9 bases between. CDR3 in amino acids: CASSPLLGAYEQYF. The CDR3 coding sequence is TGTGCCAGCTCACCACTCCTGGGGGCCTACGAGCAGTACTTC.

The chain links TRBV28 to TRBJ2-1, with D tentatively TRBD2 (5 bases). Trimming pared 2 bases from V and 8 bases from J, leaving 7 bases between. In germline, CDR1 is MDHEN, CDR2 SYDVKM. There are 12 residues in the CDR3. The CDR3 loop reads CASSLGSDEQFF. The CDR3 DNA is TGTGCCAGCAGTTTAGGTAGCGATGAGCAGTTCTTC.

The chain couples TRBV16 to TRBJ1-2; D is uncertain. Germline V gene sequence: CDR1 KGHSY, CDR2 FQNENV. The CDR3 consists of 15 residues. V lost 6 bases to trimming and J lost 6 bases, with 20 bases between them. The CDR3 protein is CASSHGLSLPHGYTF. CDR3 nucleotides: TGTGCCAGCAGTCATGGACTGAGCCTTCCCCATGGCTACACCTTC.

The chain recombines TRBV28 with TRBJ2-5; TRBD2 matches at 8 bases. CDR3 size: 17 residues. CDR1 and CDR2 from the germline V gene are MDHEN and SYDVKM. Unmatched junction bases numbered 14, after V lost 1 base and J lost 7 bases. The CDR3 is CASSLSGLARVVLTQYF. In DNA form, the CDR3 reads TGTGCCAGCAGTTTATCCGGACTAGCTAGGGTCGTGTTGACCCAGTACTTC.

The chain joins TRBV30 to TRBJ1-4; D is ambiguous. CDR1 and CDR2 from the germline V gene are GTSNPN and SVGIG (reference sequence). V gave up 1 base and J gave up 8 bases, with 14 bases separating them. This CDR3 contains 14 residues. The CDR3 DNA reads as TGTGCCTGGAGTGGAGGGCTTGACCAAGAAAAACTGTTTTTT. Translation gives CAWSGGLDQEKLFF.

This clone was detected once. The chain recombines TRBV7-9 with TRBJ2-5; TRBD2 agrees at 9 bases. The CDR3 has 15 residues. V gave up 2 bases and J gave up 3 bases; unmatched junction bases: 4. CDR1 is SEHNR and CDR2 is FQNEAQ in the germline V gene (reference sequence). The DNA of the CDR3 is TGTGCCAGCAGCTTACGAATAGCGGGGGAAGAGACCCAGTACTTC. Protein sequence: CASSLRIAGEETQYF.

The chain uses TRBV7-8 and TRBJ2-3; no reliable D call. V was cut by 2 bases and J by 5 bases, with 2 bases left in between. Germline V lookup: CDR1 SGHVS, CDR2 FQNEAQ. The CDR3 consists of 11 residues. The CDR3 sequence is CASSLLDTQYF. The CDR3 region has the DNA TGTGCCAGCAGCTTACTAGATACGCAGTATTTT.

J is TRBJ2-2 and V is TRBV23-1; a weak D match, TRBD1 (5 bases). TRBV23-1 is an ORF; its function is uncertain. The CDR3 contains 18 residues. The V and J ends lost 4 bases and 5 bases respectively, with 23 bases between them. DNA of the CDR3: TGCGCCAGCAGTCCGAACCTTCACAAAGGGGTTAGTACCGGGGAGCTGTTTTTT. Amino acids: CASSPNLHKGVSTGELFF.

J is TRBJ1-2 and V is TRBV6-1; 7 nucleotides line up with TRBD1. The ends lost 2 bases at V and 8 bases at J; junction bases unmatched: 8. Germline CDR1 is MNHNS and CDR2 is SASEGT. The CDR3 is made up of 14 amino acids. The DNA of the CDR3 is TGTGCCAGCAGTGAAAACAGGGGATTGGGGGGCTACACCTTC. This gives the protein CASSENRGLGGYTF.

V is TRBV18 and J is TRBJ2-2, with 7 bases that match TRBD1. Looked up from germline, CDR1 is KGHSH and CDR2 is LQKENI. CDR3 size: 13 residues. The DNA of the CDR3 is TGTGAGAAGGGGGCGAGTAACACCGGGGAGCTGTTTTTT. Its protein is CEKGASNTGELFF.

The chain uses TRBV19 and TRBJ1-2; maybe TRBD1 (5 bases). V was cut by 3 bases and J by 8 bases, with 10 bases left in between. The germline gives CDR1 LNHDA, CDR2 SQIVND (reference sequence). The length of the CDR3 is 12 residues. This CDR3 reads CASSMGVSGYTF. The DNA for the CDR3 is TGTGCCAGTAGTATGGGGGTGAGCGGCTACACCTTC.

The chain carries TRBV18 and TRBJ2-3; 10 bases are a match to TRBD2. The CDR3 spans 17 residues. V shed 3 bases, J shed 2 bases, and the junction held 8 bases outside the gene matches. The germline V gene encodes CDR1 KGHSH and CDR2 LQKENI. CDR3 DNA: TGTGCCAGCTCACCCGAACTAGCGGGGATATCCACAGATACGCAGTATTTT. Protein product: CASSPELAGISTDTQYF.

The chain couples TRBV5-6 to TRBJ1-5; D perhaps matches TRBD1 (6 bases). V was trimmed by 4 bases and J by 0 bases, leaving 14 bases between them. The CDR3 is 16 residues long. CDR1 and CDR2 from the germline V gene are SGHDT and YYEEEE. The CDR3: CASSLQGTNSNQPQHF. For the CDR3, the DNA is TGTGCCAGCAGCCTACAGGGAACGAATAGCAATCAGCCCCAGCATTTT.

The chain joins TRBV9 to TRBJ2-3; the D gene could be TRBD1 or TRBD2 (6 bases each). Looked up from germline, CDR1 is SGDLS and CDR2 is YYNGEE. V lost 4 bases, J lost 2 bases, and 17 bases lay in between. The length of the CDR3 is 16 residues. The CDR3 coding sequence is TGTGCCAGCAGCACCCTGGAGGGGGGCGTCACAGATACGCAGTATTTT. Encoded protein: CASSTLEGGVTDTQYF. Drawing the rest from reference TRBV9 and TRBJ2-3, the complete variable domain is DSGVTQTPKHLITATGQRVTLRCSPRSGDLSVYWYQQSLDQGLQFLIQYYNGEERAKGNILERFSAQQFPDLHSELNLSSLELGDSALYFCASSTLEGGVTDTQYFGPGTRLTVL.

V and J are TRBV4-2 and TRBJ2-7; TRBD1 aligns across 9 bases. The CDR3 has 15 residues. CDR1 and CDR2 from the germline V gene are LGHNA and YNFKEQ. With V trimmed by 4 bases and J by 5 bases, 9 bases remained unmatched. The CDR3 reads CASSLLGDRDHEQYF. The CDR3 region has the DNA TGTGCCAGCAGCCTCCTCGGGGACAGGGACCACGAGCAGTACTTC.

The chain recombines TRBV7-2 with TRBJ2-5, with no clear D. Looked up from germline, CDR1 is SGHTA and CDR2 is FQGNSA. V dropped 2 bases and J dropped 1 base, with 8 bases sitting between them. CDR3 size: 14 residues. The CDR3 nucleotides are TGTGCCAGCAGCTTATGGTCTAGCCAAGAGACCCAGTACTTC. Residues: CASSLWSSQETQYF.

The chain couples TRBV15 to TRBJ2-5; TRBD2 matches 9 bases. Trimming took 6 bases from V and 3 from J; bases not matched to a gene: 11. The germline V gene has CDR1 LNHNV and CDR2 YYDKDF (reference sequence). The CDR3 length is 16 residues. The CDR3 spells CATSEQPRLAEETQYF. DNA for the CDR3: TGTGCCACCAGTGAGCAACCGCGACTAGCGGAAGAGACCCAGTACTTC.

In this sample, this clone turned up once. This sequence joins TRBV4-2 and TRBJ2-5; D unclear. The J call is doubtful: the DNA matches TRBJ2-7 better. This CDR3 is 12 amino acids long. Germline assignment: CDR1 LGHNA and CDR2 YNFKEQ. In nucleotides, the CDR3 is TGTGCCAGCAGCCGAGGAAACCACGAGCAGTACTTC. Translating gives CASSRGNHEQYF.

The rearrangement links TRBV6-5 to TRBJ1-5; D is undetermined. Germline lookup yields CDR1 MNHEY and CDR2 SVGAGI. Trimming stripped 6 bases from V and 5 bases from J, with 11 bases between. CDR3 size: 13 residues. The CDR3 protein is CASRIDGDQPQHF. The CDR3, as DNA: TGTGCCAGCAGAATCGACGGGGATCAGCCCCAGCATTTT.

The chain recombines TRBV11-3 with TRBJ2-7; D is possibly TRBD1 or TRBD2 (5 bases each). This CDR3 region has 14 residues. The germline V and J ends were trimmed by 2 bases and 1 base, with 9 bases remaining between them. Germline loops: CDR1 SGHNT, CDR2 YENEEA. The CDR3 loop is CASSLRDGSYEQYF. DNA of the CDR3: TGTGCCAGCAGCTTACGGGACGGATCCTACGAGCAGTACTTC.

The rearrangement joins TRBV7-2 to TRBJ1-2; 8 positions match TRBD1. After removal of 6 bases from V and 8 bases from J, the junction contained 14 bases not matched to a gene. The CDR3 length is 15 residues. From germline, CDR1 is SGHTA and CDR2 FQGNSA. CDR3 nucleotides: TGTGCCAGCAGTTCCCGGACAGGGAGTAATAACGGCTACACCTTC. Encoded protein: CASSSRTGSNNGYTF.

The chain joins TRBV4-1 to TRBJ2-3, with 11 bases identical to TRBD2. The length of the CDR3 is 14 residues. V trimming: 0 bases; J trimming: 14 bases; junction bases outside the gene matches: 7. CDR1 MGHRA and CDR2 YSYEKL come from the germline V gene. For the CDR3, the DNA is TGCGCCAGCAGCCAAGATCGAACTAGCGGGAGTATGTATTTT. This gives the protein CASSQDRTSGSMYF.

V usage is TRBV5-4 and J usage is TRBJ1-6; the match to TRBD1 covers 10 bases. The ends lost 0 bases at V and 9 bases at J; junction bases unmatched: 0. CDR1 is SGHNT, CDR2 YYREEE, per germline (reference sequence). The CDR3 consists of 14 residues. The CDR3 DNA sequence: TGTGCCAGCAGCTTGGGGGACAGGGGTTCACCCCTCCACTTT. This sequence encodes CASSLGDRGSPLHF.

This chain joins TRBV4-1 and TRBJ2-3; TRBD2 might be the D (6 bases). Trimming left V 4 bases short and J 0 bases short, with 17 bases between. Germline V gene sequence: CDR1 MGHRA, CDR2 YSYEKL. There are 17 residues in the CDR3. This CDR3 reads CASSLRGSIRSTDTQYF. CDR3 DNA sequence: TGCGCCAGCAGCCTTCGGGGGTCCATACGAAGCACAGATACGCAGTATTTT.

The chain joins TRBV2 to TRBJ1-4, with 11 positions matching TRBD1. Germline V gene sequence: CDR1 SNHLY, CDR2 FYNNEI. CDR3 length equals 14 residues. The V and J ends lost 3 bases and 8 bases, in that order; junction bases with no gene match: 2. CDR3 in DNA: TGTGCCAGCAGTGATAGGACAGGGGGCGAAAAACTGTTTTTT. Residues: CASSDRTGGEKLFF.

This clone was detected once. V gene TRBV11-1 combines with J gene TRBJ1-1, with D maybe TRBD1 (6 bases). CDR3 length equals 15 residues. Trimming left V 2 bases short and J 1 base short, with 11 bases between. Per germline, CDR1 SGHAT and CDR2 FQDESV (reference sequence). The DNA of the CDR3 is TGTGCCAGCAGCTTATCCGCGGACAGGAACACTGAAGCTTTCTTT. Its translation: CASSLSADRNTEAFF.

This chain uses TRBV2 with TRBJ2-3, with 7 bases aligning to TRBD1. With V trimmed by 3 bases and J by 0 bases, 6 bases remained unmatched. The CDR3 totals 16 residues. In germline, CDR1 is SNHLY, CDR2 FYNNEI. Written as DNA, the CDR3 is TGTGCCAGCAGTGACGGGACAGTGTCTAGCACAGATACGCAGTATTTT. Translation gives CASSDGTVSSTDTQYF.